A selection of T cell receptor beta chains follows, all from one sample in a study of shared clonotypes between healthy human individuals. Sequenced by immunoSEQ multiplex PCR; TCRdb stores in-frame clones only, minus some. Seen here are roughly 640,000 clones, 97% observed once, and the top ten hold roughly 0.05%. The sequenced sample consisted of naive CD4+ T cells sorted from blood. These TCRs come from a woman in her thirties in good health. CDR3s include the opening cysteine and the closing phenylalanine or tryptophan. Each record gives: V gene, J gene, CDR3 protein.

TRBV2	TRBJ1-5	CASEGALGGNQPQHF
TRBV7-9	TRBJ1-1	CASSLLGNTEAFF
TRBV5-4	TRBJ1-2	CASSLERIYGYTF
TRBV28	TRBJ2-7	CASSFPFRKQYF
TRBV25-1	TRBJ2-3	CASSGGTSGVLDTQYF
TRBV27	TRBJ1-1	CASSWSIMNTEAFF
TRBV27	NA	CASSSPGQGYYEQYF
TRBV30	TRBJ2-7	CAWSVGVGDEQYF
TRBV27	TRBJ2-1	CATADRNTYNEQFF
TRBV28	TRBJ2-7	CASTPGWTSGNYEQYF
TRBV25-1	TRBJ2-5	CASSDTRVLETQYF
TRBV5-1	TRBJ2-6	CASSLLEDSGANVLTF
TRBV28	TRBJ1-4	CASGDGEKLFF
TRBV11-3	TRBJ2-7	CASSPGGSGTAYEQYF
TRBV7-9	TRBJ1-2	CASSLGTGVANRYTF
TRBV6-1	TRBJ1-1	CASSARQGVVTEAFF
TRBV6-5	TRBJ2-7	CASSRDAKSYYEQYF
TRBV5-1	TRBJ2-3	CASSLGGAADYTDTQYF
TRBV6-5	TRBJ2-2	CASSYSGDGGELFF
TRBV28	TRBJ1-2	CASSLYQGGNANYGYTF
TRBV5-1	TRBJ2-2	CASRIVRQANTGELFF
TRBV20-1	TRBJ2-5	CSASTGAPQYF
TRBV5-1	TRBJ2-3	CASSLLGGSTDTQYF
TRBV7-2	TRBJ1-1	CASSKGRPGNTEAFF
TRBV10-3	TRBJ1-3	CAIGTGTTGNTIYF
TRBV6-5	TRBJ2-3	CASRRWPLSTDTQYF
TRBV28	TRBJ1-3	CASSFRGSGNTIYF
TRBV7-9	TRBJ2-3	CASSSSLGGASTDTQYF
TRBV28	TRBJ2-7	CASRAQGAYEQYF
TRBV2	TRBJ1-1	CASSGQGTNTEAFF
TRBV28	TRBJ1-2	CATRTNPGQGAGGYTF
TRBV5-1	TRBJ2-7	CASTTTGGGPSYEQYF
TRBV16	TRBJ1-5	CASSQGTVRQPQHF
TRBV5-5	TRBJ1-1	CASSRIPGPYTEAFF
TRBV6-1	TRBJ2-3	CASTLAVPGDTQYF
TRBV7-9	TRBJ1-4	CARKWGAKTNEKLFF
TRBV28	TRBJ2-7	CASSLFDGRYEQYF
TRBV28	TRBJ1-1	CASSTQPRGGTEAFF
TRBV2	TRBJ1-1	CASNGDSLNTEAFF
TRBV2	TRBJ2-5	CASSGQGSYQETQYF
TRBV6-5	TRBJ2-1	CASRGAGGRTNEQFF
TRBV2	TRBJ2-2	CASSEFGTSGINTGELFF
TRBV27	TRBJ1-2	CASSIYPGGAGGYTF
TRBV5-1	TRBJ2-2	CASGIRGTVNTGELFF
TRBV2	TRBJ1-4	CASSRREKRGKLFF
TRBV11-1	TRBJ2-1	CASSPLVSGSYNEQFF
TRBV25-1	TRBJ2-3	CASSEYGVSSTDTQYF
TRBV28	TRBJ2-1	CASKEGGRNEQFF
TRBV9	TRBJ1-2	CASRRAGRLFDGYTF
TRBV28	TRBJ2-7	CASSSSGTSKYEQYF
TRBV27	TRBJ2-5	CASSFSGREETQYF
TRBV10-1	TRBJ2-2	CASSLAGVKTGELFF
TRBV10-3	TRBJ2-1	CAISESSGRYNEQFF
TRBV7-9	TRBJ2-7	CASSSGYGNGWEQYF